Shown below are 27 T cell receptor beta chains from a single sample sequenced in a study of OX40 agonist ivuxolimab in advanced cancers. Measured with immunoSEQ multiplex PCR; TCRdb has only the in-frame clones, and not every one. Of 75,000 to 100,000 clones in the sample, 91% were seen once. The material sequenced was CD4+ or CD8+ T cells sorted from blood, taken in a trial of the OX40 agonist ivuxolimab. The receptors originated from an adult with an advanced solid tumor such as melanoma, head and neck, liver or kidney cancer.

The chain couples TRBV7-3 to TRBJ2-5; TRBD1 matches 7 bases. The CDR3 length is 13 residues. Germline V lookup: CDR1 SGHTA, CDR2 FQGTGA. Germline trimming cut 3 bases from V and 4 bases from J; bases unmatched to any gene: 2. CDR3 in DNA: TGTGCCAGCAGCTTTAACAGGGGAGAGACCCAGTACTTC. Translation gives CASSFNRGETQYF.

The chain uses TRBV10-3 and TRBJ2-7; perhaps TRBD2 as D (6 bases). Per the germline V gene, CDR1 is ENHRY and CDR2 is SYGVKD. The length of the CDR3 is 14 residues. Trimming pared 11 bases from V and 0 bases from J, leaving 17 bases between. The CDR3 sequence is CASGDGLLSYEQYF. DNA of the CDR3: TGTGCCTCGGGGGACGGACTCCTCTCCTACGAGCAGTACTTC.

The rearrangement joins TRBV2 to TRBJ2-5; D unresolved. The germline V gene encodes CDR1 SNHLY and CDR2 FYNNEI. Trimming removed 6 bases from V and 5 bases from J, with 13 bases in between. This CDR3 comprises 13 residues. CDR3 amino acids: CASRNPGPETQYF. In nucleotides, the CDR3 is TGTGCCAGCAGAAACCCGGGCCCGGAGACCCAGTACTTC.

This chain connects TRBV7-6 to TRBJ2-7; TRBD1 or TRBD2 may be the D gene (5 bases each). This CDR3 is built from 12 residues. Trimming took off 3 bases at V and 6 bases at J, with 9 bases between the two ends. In germline, CDR1 is SGHVS, CDR2 FNYEAQ. Here the CDR3 reads CASSFHGGEQYF. As DNA, the CDR3 is TGTGCCAGCAGCTTTCATGGGGGCGAGCAGTACTTC.

The genes are TRBV5-6 and TRBJ2-1, with 7 bases lining up with TRBD1. Germline V lookup: CDR1 SGHDT, CDR2 YYEEEE. V was clipped by 4 bases and J by 7 bases; unmatched bases: 11. There are 15 residues in the CDR3. This CDR3 reads CASSLGSIRGNEQFF. CDR3 coding DNA: TGTGCCAGCAGCCTAGGGTCCATCAGGGGGAATGAGCAGTTCTTC.

This sequence joins TRBV28 and TRBJ2-7; 8 bases fit TRBD1. J was trimmed by 2 bases and V by 6 bases; bases with no gene match: 0. Per germline, CDR1 MDHEN and CDR2 SYDVKM. The length of the CDR3 is 12 residues. The chain's CDR3 is CASRDRAYEQYF. CDR3 DNA: TGTGCCAGCAGGGACAGGGCCTACGAGCAGTACTTC.

This clone was observed once. The rearrangement links TRBV6-1 to TRBJ1-5; TRBD1 might be the D (5 bases). Germline V lookup: CDR1 MNHNS, CDR2 SASEGT. This CDR3 is 14 amino acids long. Deletions cut 0 bases from V and 4 bases from J, with 7 bases between. In DNA, the CDR3 is TGTGCCAGCAGTGAAGCAGGGGCAAATCAGCCCCAGCATTTT. Translating gives CASSEAGANQPQHF.

The chain links TRBV7-9 to TRBJ2-1; D is possibly TRBD1 (5 bases). V gave up 5 bases and J gave up 4 bases, with 12 bases separating them. This CDR3 has 14 amino acids. Germline V gene sequence: CDR1 SEHNR, CDR2 FQNEAQ (reference sequence). The CDR3 loop reads CASSQGAGYNEQFF. CDR3 in DNA: TGTGCCAGCAGCCAAGGGGCCGGATACAATGAGCAGTTCTTC.

The rearrangement links TRBV10-3 to TRBJ1-5; 10 nucleotides align to TRBD1. The CDR3 loop spans 15 amino acids. J was trimmed by 7 bases and V by 5 bases; bases with no gene match: 8. CDR1 is ENHRY and CDR2 is SYGVKD in the germline V gene. The CDR3 region has the DNA TGTGCCATCAGTAACTCTCCGGGACAGGGGCAGCCCCAGCATTTT. Translated, it gives CAISNSPGQGQPQHF.

DNA of the CDR3: TGTGCCAGTAGTATAGGCAGGGGGACTGAAGCTTTCTTT. Encoded protein: CASSIGRGTEAFF. The chain employs TRBV19 and TRBJ1-1, with 7 bases that match TRBD1. The CDR3 has 13 residues. The V segment lost 1 base and the J segment 5 bases; nucleotides outside the gene matches: 1. CDR1 and CDR2 (germline): LNHDA, SQIVND (reference sequence).

The CDR3 coding sequence is TGTGCCAGTAGTATCTCGGGATCCGCATATGGCTACACCTTC. This sequence encodes CASSISGSAYGYTF. The rearrangement links TRBV19 to TRBJ1-2; unclear D gene. Trimming removed 3 bases at V and 5 bases at J, with 13 bases between. Germline CDR1 is LNHDA and CDR2 is SQIVND (reference sequence). The CDR3 is made up of 14 amino acids. Combining the CDR3 with reference TRBV19 and TRBJ1-2 gives the whole variable domain DGGITQSPKYLFRKEGQNVTLSCEQNLNHDAMYWYRQDPGQGLRLIYYSQIVNDFQKGDIAEGYSVSREKKESFPLTVTSAQKNPTAFYLCASSISGSAYGYTFGSGTRLTVV.

This sequence joins TRBV28 and TRBJ1-3, with TRBD1 matching over 7 bases. V shed 4 bases and J 5 bases; nucleotides not matched to a gene: 2. Germline values: CDR1 MDHEN, CDR2 SYDVKM. The CDR3 loop spans 13 amino acids. This CDR3 reads CASSYRGRNTIYF. CDR3 DNA: TGTGCCAGCAGTTACAGGGGACGAAACACCATATATTTT.

This chain connects TRBV2 to TRBJ1-4; TRBD1 is a possible D gene (6 bases). This CDR3 spans 15 amino acids. The germline V gene encodes CDR1 SNHLY and CDR2 FYNNEI. Trimming removed 6 bases from V and 6 bases from J, with 17 bases in between. The CDR3 reads CASRPYGTRDEKLFF. CDR3 coding DNA: TGTGCCAGCAGACCTTACGGGACACGGGATGAAAAACTGTTTTTT.

This rearrangement joins TRBV11-2 to TRBJ2-2; D call uncertain. Trimming shortened V by 5 bases and J by 7 bases, and 17 bases separated the two germline ends. Germline loops: CDR1 SGHAT, CDR2 FQNNGV. The CDR3 has 15 residues. The CDR3 DNA follows: TGTGCCAGCAGCCTCTCCGGCGCCTATTACGGGGAGCTGTTTTTT. Its protein is CASSLSGAYYGELFF.

The V call is TRBV30, the J call TRBJ2-1, with TRBD1 matching 11 bases. CDR1 is GTSNPN, CDR2 SVGIG, per germline (reference sequence). The trim removed 3 bases at V and 8 bases at J, leaving 9 bases unmatched. The CDR3 has 15 amino acids. CDR3: CAWSAGTGGPYEQFF. CDR3 nucleotides: TGTGCCTGGAGCGCCGGGACAGGGGGTCCCTATGAGCAGTTCTTC.

The chain combines TRBV5-4 with TRBJ1-3, with D maybe TRBD1 (5 bases). V lost 0 bases and J lost 2, with 6 bases in between. This CDR3 contains 14 residues. Germline CDR1 and CDR2: SGHNT and YYREEE (reference sequence). The CDR3 loop reads CASSLAGPGNTIYF. DNA of the CDR3: TGTGCCAGCAGCTTGGCAGGGCCTGGAAACACCATATATTTT.

The sample holds one count of this clone. V usage is TRBV7-9 and J usage is TRBJ2-7; 7 bases fit TRBD1. Germline loops: CDR1 SEHNR, CDR2 FQNEAQ (reference sequence). This CDR3 region has 15 residues. With V trimmed by 0 bases and J by 6 bases, 8 bases remained unmatched. The CDR3 DNA reads as TGTGCCAGCAGCTTAGCAGGGGGCGCTTTTTCCGAGCAGTACTTC. Translated: CASSLAGGAFSEQYF.

The gene calls are TRBV7-2 and TRBJ1-5, with a weak D call TRBD1 (6 bases). V was cut by 5 bases and J by 4 bases, with 18 bases left in between. Looked up from germline, CDR1 is SGHTA and CDR2 is FQGNSA. The CDR3 has 16 residues. The CDR3 coding sequence is TGTGCCAGCAGCCCCCCCTGGTCAGGGGTTAATCAGCCCCAGCATTTT. This codes for CASSPPWSGVNQPQHF.

This rearrangement joins TRBV11-2 to TRBJ2-7, with 13 positions matching TRBD2. The CDR3 sequence is 15 residues long. Germline CDR1 and CDR2: SGHAT and FQNNGV. Trimming cost V 5 bases and J 6 bases; bases outside gene matches: 7. Written as DNA, the CDR3 is TGTGCCAGCAGCCAGGGGGGGACTAGCGGGATCGAGCAGTACTTC. This gives the protein CASSQGGTSGIEQYF.

The chain combines TRBV7-2 with TRBJ2-2; D gene ambiguous. V shed 0 bases and J shed 0 bases, with 5 bases lying between them. The CDR3 runs 15 residues. Germline CDR1 SGHTA, CDR2 FQGNSA. CDR3 coding DNA: TGTGCCAGCAGCTTAGCCCTAGCGAACACCGGGGAGCTGTTTTTT. Its protein product is CASSLALANTGELFF.

The rearrangement links TRBV19 to TRBJ2-7, with 8 bases matching TRBD1. Trimming at V came to 5 bases and at J to 3 bases, leaving 3 bases not matched to a gene. The CDR3 sequence is 13 residues long. The germline V gene has CDR1 LNHDA and CDR2 SQIVND (reference sequence). The CDR3 region is CASSLTGGYEQYF. CDR3 in DNA: TGTGCCAGTAGTCTCACAGGGGGCTACGAGCAGTACTTC.

J is TRBJ1-1 and V is TRBV7-2; 7 bases are a match to TRBD1. Germline values: CDR1 SGHTA, CDR2 FQGNSA. Trimming cost V 1 base and J 4 bases; bases outside gene matches: 6. The CDR3 totals 15 residues. The CDR3 region has the DNA TGTGCCAGCAGCTTAGGACAGGGCCGGGGCACTGAAGCTTTCTTT. Its protein is CASSLGQGRGTEAFF. Together with reference TRBV7-2 and TRBJ1-1, the CDR3 gives the full variable domain: GAGVSQSPSNKVTEKGKDVELRCDPISGHTALYWYRQSLGQGLEFLIYFQGNSAPDKSGLPSDRFSAERTGGSVSTLTIQRTQQEDSAVYLCASSLGQGRGTEAFFGQGTRLTVV.

The CDR3 loop reads CASSPRGLNTGELFF. Written as DNA, the CDR3 is TGTGCCAGCAGTCCCAGGGGGCTGAACACCGGGGAGCTGTTTTTT. V usage is TRBV27 and J usage is TRBJ2-2, with 8 bases matching TRBD1. J lost 1 base, V lost 5 bases, and 3 bases had no gene match. The CDR3 runs to 15 residues. CDR1 and CDR2 from the germline V gene are MNHEY and SMNVEV (reference sequence).

The chain combines TRBV29-1 with TRBJ2-1; either TRBD1 or TRBD2 may supply D (5 bases each). In germline, CDR1 is SQVTM, CDR2 ANQGSEA. V was trimmed by 0 bases and J by 1 base, leaving 10 bases between them. The CDR3 runs 15 residues. CDR3 DNA sequence: TGCAGCGTTGAAGATCGTGGGGGATCCTACAATGAGCAGTTCTTC. It is translated as CSVEDRGGSYNEQFF.

The chain carries TRBV10-3 and TRBJ2-1; 9 bases agree with TRBD1. The CDR3 runs 15 residues. Germline CDR1 and CDR2: ENHRY and SYGVKD. J gave up 5 bases and V 4 bases, and 6 bases lay outside the gene matches. CDR3 nucleotides: TGTGCCATCAGTGCGAGGACAGGGGACAACAATGAGCAGTTCTTC. Its protein product is CAISARTGDNNEQFF.

The rearrangement links TRBV2 to TRBJ1-4; 7 bases align to TRBD1. CDR1 and CDR2 (germline): SNHLY, FYNNEI. Unmatched junction bases numbered 10, after V lost 4 bases and J lost 8 bases. CDR3 length: 15 residues. Here the CDR3 DNA reads TGTGCCAGCAGTGGAACGACAGGGTGGGGGGAAAAACTGTTTTTT. Translated: CASSGTTGWGEKLFF.

As DNA, the CDR3 is TGTGCCAGCGGGACAGGGCTCTACGAGCAGTACTTC. This encodes CASGTGLYEQYF. The chain recombines TRBV6-1 with TRBJ2-7; TRBD1 matches at 9 bases. V gave up 8 bases and J gave up 3 bases; unmatched junction bases: 2. The CDR3 runs to 12 residues. Germline V gives CDR1 MNHNS, CDR2 SASEGT.